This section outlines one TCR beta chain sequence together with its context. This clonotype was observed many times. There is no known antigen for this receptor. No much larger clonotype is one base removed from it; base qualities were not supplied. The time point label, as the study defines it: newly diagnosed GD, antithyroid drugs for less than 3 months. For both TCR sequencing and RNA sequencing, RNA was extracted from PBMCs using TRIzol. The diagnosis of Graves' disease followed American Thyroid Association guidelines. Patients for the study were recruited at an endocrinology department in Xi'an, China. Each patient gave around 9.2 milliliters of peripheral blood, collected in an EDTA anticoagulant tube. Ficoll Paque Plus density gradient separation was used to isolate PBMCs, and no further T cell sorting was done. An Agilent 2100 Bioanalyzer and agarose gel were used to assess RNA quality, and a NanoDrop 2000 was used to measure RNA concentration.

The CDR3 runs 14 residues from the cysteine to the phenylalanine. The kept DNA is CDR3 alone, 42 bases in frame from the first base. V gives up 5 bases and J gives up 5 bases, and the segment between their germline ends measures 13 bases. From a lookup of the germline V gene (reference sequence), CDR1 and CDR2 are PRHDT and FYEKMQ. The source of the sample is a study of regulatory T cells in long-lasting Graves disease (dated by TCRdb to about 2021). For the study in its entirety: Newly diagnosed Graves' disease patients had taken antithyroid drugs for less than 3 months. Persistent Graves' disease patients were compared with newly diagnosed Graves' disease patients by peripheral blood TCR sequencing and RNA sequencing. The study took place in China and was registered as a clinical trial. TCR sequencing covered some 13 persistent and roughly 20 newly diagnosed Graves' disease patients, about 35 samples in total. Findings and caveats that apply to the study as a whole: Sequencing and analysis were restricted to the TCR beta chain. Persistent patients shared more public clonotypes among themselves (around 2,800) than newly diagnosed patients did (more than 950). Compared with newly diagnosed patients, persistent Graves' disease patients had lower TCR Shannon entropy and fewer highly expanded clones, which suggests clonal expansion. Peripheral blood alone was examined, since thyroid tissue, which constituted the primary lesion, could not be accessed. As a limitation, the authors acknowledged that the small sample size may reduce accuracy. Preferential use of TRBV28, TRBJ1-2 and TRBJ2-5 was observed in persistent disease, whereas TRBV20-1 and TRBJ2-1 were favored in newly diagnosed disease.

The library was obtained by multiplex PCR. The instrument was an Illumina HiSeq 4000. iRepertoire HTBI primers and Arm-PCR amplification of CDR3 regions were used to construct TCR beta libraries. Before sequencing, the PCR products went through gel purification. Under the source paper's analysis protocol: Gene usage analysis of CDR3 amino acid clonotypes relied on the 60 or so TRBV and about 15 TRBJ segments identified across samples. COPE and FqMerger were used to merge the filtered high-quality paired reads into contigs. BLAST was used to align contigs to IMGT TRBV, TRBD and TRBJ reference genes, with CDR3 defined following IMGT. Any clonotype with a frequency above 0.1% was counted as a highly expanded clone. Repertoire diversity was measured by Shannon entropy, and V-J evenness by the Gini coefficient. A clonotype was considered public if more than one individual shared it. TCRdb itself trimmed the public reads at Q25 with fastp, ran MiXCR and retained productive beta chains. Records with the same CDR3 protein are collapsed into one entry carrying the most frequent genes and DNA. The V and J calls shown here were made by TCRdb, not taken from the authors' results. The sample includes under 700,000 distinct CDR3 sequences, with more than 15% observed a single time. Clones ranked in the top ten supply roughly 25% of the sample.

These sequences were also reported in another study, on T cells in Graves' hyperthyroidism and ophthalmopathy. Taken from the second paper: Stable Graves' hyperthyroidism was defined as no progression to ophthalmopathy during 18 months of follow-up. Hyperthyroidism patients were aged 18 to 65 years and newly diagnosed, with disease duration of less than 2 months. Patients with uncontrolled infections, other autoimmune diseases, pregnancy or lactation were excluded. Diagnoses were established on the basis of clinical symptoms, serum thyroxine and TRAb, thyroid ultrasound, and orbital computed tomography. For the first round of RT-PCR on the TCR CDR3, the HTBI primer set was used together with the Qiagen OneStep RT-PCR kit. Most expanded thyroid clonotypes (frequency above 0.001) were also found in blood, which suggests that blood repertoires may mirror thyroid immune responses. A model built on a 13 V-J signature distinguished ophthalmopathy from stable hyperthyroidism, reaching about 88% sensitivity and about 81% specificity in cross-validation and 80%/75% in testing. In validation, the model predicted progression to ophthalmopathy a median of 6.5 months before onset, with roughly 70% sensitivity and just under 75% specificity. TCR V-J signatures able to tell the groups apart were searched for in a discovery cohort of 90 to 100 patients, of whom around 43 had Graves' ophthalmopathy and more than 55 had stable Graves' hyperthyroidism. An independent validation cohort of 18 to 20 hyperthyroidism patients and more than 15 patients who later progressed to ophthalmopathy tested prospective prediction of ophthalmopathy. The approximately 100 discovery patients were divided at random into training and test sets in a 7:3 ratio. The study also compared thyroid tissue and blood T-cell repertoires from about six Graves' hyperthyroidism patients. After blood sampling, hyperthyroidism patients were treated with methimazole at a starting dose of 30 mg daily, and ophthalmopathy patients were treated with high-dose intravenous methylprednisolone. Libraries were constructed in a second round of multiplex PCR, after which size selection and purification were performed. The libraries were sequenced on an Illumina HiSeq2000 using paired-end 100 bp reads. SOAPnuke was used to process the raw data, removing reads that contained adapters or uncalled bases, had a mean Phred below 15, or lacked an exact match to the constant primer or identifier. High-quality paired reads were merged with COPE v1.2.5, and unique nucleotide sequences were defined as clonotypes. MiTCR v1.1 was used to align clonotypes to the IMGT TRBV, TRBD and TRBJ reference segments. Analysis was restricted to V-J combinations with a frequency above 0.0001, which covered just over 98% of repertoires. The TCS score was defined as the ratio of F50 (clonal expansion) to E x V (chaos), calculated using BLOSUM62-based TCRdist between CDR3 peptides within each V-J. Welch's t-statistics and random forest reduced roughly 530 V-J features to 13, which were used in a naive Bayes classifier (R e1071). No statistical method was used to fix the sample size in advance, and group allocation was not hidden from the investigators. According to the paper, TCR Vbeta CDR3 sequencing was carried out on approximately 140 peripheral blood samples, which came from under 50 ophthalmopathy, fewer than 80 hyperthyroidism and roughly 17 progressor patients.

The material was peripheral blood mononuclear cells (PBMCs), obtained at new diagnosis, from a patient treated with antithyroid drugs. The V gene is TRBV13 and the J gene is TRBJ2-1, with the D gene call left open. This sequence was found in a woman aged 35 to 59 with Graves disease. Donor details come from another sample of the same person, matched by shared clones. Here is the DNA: TGTGCCAGCAGCCGACGGACCGCTGACAATGAGCAGTTCTTC. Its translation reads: CASSRRTADNEQFF. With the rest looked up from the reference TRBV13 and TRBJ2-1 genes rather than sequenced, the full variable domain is AAGVIQSPRHLIKEKRETATLKCYPIPRHDTVYWYQQGPGQDPQFLISFYEKMQSDKGSIPDRFSAQQFSDYHSELNMSSLELGDSALYFCASSRRTADNEQFFGPGTRLTVL.